The table lists the clone carrying this TCR beta chain with a count of one. The V end was cut by 7 bases, the J end by 2 bases, with 17 bases between. The CDR3 runs 15 residues. Germline V gene sequence: CDR1 SGHDT, CDR2 YYEEEE. Profiling relied on immunoSEQ multiplex PCR, and the TCRdb table lists in-frame clones only, not all of them. The table lists 75,000 to 90,000 clones, 90% of them singletons. The data derive from a study of blood T cell repertoires in COVID-19. Study background: Samples representing acute and convalescent COVID-19 were sourced from the United States, Italy and Spain. T cells, B-cell-depleted T cells, or PBMCs provided the cDNA or gDNA that served as material.

It was during active infection that Seattle patients were enrolled and then longitudinally followed. Input material: peripheral blood. V is TRBV5-6 and J is TRBJ2-3; possible D gene TRBD2, 5 bases. The receptor was isolated from a man aged 18 to 30 with COVID-19, enrolled during active disease. CDR3 protein: CASSYGVQLTDTQYF. The CDR3 nucleotides are TGTGCCAGCTCATACGGGGTACAGCTCACAGATACGCAGTATTTT.